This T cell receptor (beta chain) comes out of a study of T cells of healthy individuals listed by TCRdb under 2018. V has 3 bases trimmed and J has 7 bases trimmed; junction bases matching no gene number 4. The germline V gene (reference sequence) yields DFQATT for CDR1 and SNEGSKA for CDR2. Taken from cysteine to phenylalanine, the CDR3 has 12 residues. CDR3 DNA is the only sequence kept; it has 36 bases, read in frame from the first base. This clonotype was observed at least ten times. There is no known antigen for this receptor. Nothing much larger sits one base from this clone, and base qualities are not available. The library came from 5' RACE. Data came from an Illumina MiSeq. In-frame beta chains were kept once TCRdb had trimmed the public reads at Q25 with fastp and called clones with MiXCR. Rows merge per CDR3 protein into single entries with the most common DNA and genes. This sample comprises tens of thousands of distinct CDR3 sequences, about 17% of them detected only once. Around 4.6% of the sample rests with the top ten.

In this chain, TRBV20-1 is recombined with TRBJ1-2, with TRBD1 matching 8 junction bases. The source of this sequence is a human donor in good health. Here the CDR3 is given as CSASRGRVGYTF. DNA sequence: TGCAGTGCTAGCAGGGGGCGGGTTGGCTACACCTTC.